This T cell receptor beta chain was captured by sequencing in a study of response to subunit inactivated influenza vaccine. The CDR3 is 17 amino acids. The V gene's germline CDR1 is SGHTA and CDR2 FQGNSA. V dropped 5 bases and J dropped 4 bases, with 18 bases sitting between them. This clonotype occurred a few times. TCRdb passed the RT-PCR reads through MiXCR, listing each CDR3 protein once. The data hold about 650,000 distinct CDR3 sequences, with 12% to 15% observed a single time. V gene TRBV7-2 combines with J gene TRBJ2-6, with D possibly matching TRBD1 (5 bases). Sequences were derived from PBMCs from blood, sampled 14 to 15 days before vaccination. This receptor was obtained from a man between 50 and 59 years old who received an inactivated influenza vaccine. The CDR3 region has the DNA TGTGCCAGCAGCCTACTCGCCGGACAATCGGGGGCCAACGTCCTGACTTTC. It codes for CASSLLAGQSGANVLTF.